This T cell receptor beta chain was retrieved from a study of T cell clonotyping in hematopoietic cell transplantation. Time point given: recipient sample about 28 days before transplant, after cytoreduction. Data came from immunoSEQ multiplex PCR; TCRdb stores just in-frame clones and leaves some out. The data show roughly 24,000 clones, 84% seen once. The sample holds a few counts of this clone. Its target is not known. Study-level findings and limits: Pathologically expanded recipient clonotypes increased progressively from day 30 to day 180 as diversity fell. No sorting was done, leaving CD4 and CD8 contributions mixed.

This sequence was found in a woman aged 60-70 years with acute myeloid leukemia. Some clones in this sample may be carry-over from other donors' samples. Sequenced here: peripheral blood mononuclear cells, sampled before stem cell transplant.

DNA of the CDR3: TGTGCCAGCAGCTTCGGAGCGTTGGGGAGTGGGGAGACCCAGTACTTC. Amino acid sequence: CASSFGALGSGETQYF. The V gene is TRBV11-2, the J gene TRBJ2-5; D might be TRBD2 (5 bases). V was trimmed by 3 bases and J by 5 bases, leaving 19 bases between them. The CDR3 length is 16 residues. The germline gives CDR1 SGHAT, CDR2 FQNNGV. Based on the CDR3 plus reference TRBV11-2 and TRBJ2-5, the full variable domain is EAGVAQSPRYKIIEKRQSVAFWCNPISGHATLYWYQQILGQGPKLLIQFQNNGVVDDSQLPKDRFSAERLKGVDSTLKIQPAKLEDSAVYLCASSFGALGSGETQYFGPGTRLLVL.